Below, one T cell receptor beta chain is given with its context. No antigen is known for it. Here immunoSEQ multiplex PCR was the method, and the copy in TCRdb shows in-frame clones only, minus some. The sample yields approximately 170,000 clones, around 82% seen once. The data originate from a study of cytomegalovirus exposure and HLA in healthy donors. The CDR3 runs to 13 residues. Germline lookup yields CDR1 LNHDA and CDR2 SQIVND (reference sequence). Unmatched junction bases numbered 2, after V lost 4 bases and J lost 5 bases. Study-level points and caveats: Generally TCR sequences proved uncommon, though certain public TCRs appeared in numerous donors. The authors confirmed in vitro that three CMV-associated chains were specific for CMV antigens. According to reports, the classifier identified cytomegalovirus status with high specificity and sensitivity.

The donors were part of the validation cohort, which consisted of more than 90 subjects and was separate from the first cohort of under 750 subjects. The specimen was PBMCs. The chain recombines TRBV19 with TRBJ1-5; 7 nucleotides line up with TRBD1. This receptor was taken from a young man in good health and CMV-seropositive. The CDR3 is CASSNDRDQPQHF. Written as DNA, the CDR3 is TGTGCCAGTAGTAACGACAGGGATCAGCCCCAGCATTTT. Using reference TRBV19 and TRBJ1-5 for the parts outside the CDR3, the full variable domain is DGGITQSPKYLFRKEGQNVTLSCEQNLNHDAMYWYRQDPGQGLRLIYYSQIVNDFQKGDIAEGYSVSREKKESFPLTVTSAQKNPTAFYLCASSNDRDQPQHFGDGTRLSIL.